Presented here are 16 T cell receptor beta chains from one specimen sequenced in a study of shared clonotypes between healthy human individuals. The assay was immunoSEQ multiplex PCR, and TCRdb's table has in-frame clones only and misses some. The sample includes roughly 700,000 clones, about 74% of them seen just once. Sequencing was carried out using memory CD4+ T cells sorted from blood. Subset indicated: CD45RA-negative fraction. Receptors originate from a woman aged 25 to 39 in good health.

The chain employs TRBV6-5 and TRBJ2-7; TRBD2 matches at 8 bases. J lost 0 bases, V lost 4 bases, and 8 bases had no gene match. CDR3 length equals 16 residues. Germline V CDR1 and CDR2: MNHEY, SVGAGI. CDR3: CASSFGGGARSYEQYF. In DNA form, the CDR3 reads TGTGCCAGCAGTTTCGGGGGGGGAGCCCGCTCCTACGAGCAGTACTTC.

Only a few counts were recorded for this clone. The chain carries TRBV6-5 and TRBJ1-4, with TRBD1 matching 7 bases. The CDR3 extends over 13 amino acids. With V trimmed by 11 bases and J by 4 bases, 7 bases remained unmatched. The germline V gene has CDR1 MNHEY and CDR2 SVGAGI. DNA of the CDR3: TGTGCCGCCGCGGGACAGATTAATGAAAAACTGTTTTTT. Its protein product is CAAAGQINEKLFF.

This chain links TRBV7-2 with TRBJ2-1, with 11 bases aligning to TRBD1. Trimming at V came to 2 bases and at J to 8 bases, leaving 5 bases not matched to a gene. The CDR3 has 15 amino acids. In germline, CDR1 is SGHTA, CDR2 FQGNSA. CDR3 residues: CASSLFGTGGDEQFF. The CDR3 nucleotides read TGTGCCAGCAGCTTATTCGGGACAGGGGGTGATGAGCAGTTCTTC.

Only a few counts were recorded for this clone. Other DNA variants within this sample encode the same CDR3. The rearrangement joins TRBV5-1 to TRBJ2-7; 13 bases line up with TRBD2. V dropped 4 bases and J dropped 5; count of bases not matched to a gene: 3. The CDR3 length is 14 residues. Germline-derived CDR1 and CDR2 are SGHRS and YFSETQ. CDR3 bases: TGCGCCAGCAGCCCCGGGACTAGCGGGAACGAGCAGTACTTC. Translation: CASSPGTSGNEQYF.

The V and J genes are TRBV28 and TRBJ1-2, with a tentative D call TRBD1 (6 bases). This CDR3 region has 12 residues. Trimming removed 6 bases from V and 4 bases from J, with 9 bases in between. Germline CDR1 is MDHEN and CDR2 is SYDVKM. CDR3 bases: TGTGCCAGCAGATCAGGGGTCTATGGCTACACCTTC. Its protein is CASRSGVYGYTF.

A word on this clone: This specimen includes other DNA sequences encoding the same CDR3. This rearrangement joins TRBV7-9 to TRBJ2-7; 8 nucleotides align to TRBD1. The CDR3 is 14 amino acids. J was trimmed by 0 bases and V by 3 bases; bases with no gene match: 1. Germline CDR1 SEHNR, CDR2 FQNEAQ (reference sequence). CDR3 protein: CASSFTGGSYEQYF. For the CDR3, the DNA is TGTGCCAGCAGCTTCACAGGGGGCTCCTACGAGCAGTACTTC.

This rearrangement joins TRBV10-3 to TRBJ2-6; TRBD1 agrees at 9 bases. The V gene end was trimmed by 6 bases and the J gene end by 10 bases; junction bases not matched to a gene: 7. The CDR3 extends over 14 amino acids. Germline-derived CDR1 and CDR2 are ENHRY and SYGVKD. The CDR3 sequence: CAIRATGGKNVLTF. CDR3 coding DNA: TGTGCCATCAGGGCGACAGGGGGAAAAAACGTCCTGACTTTC.

The V and J genes are TRBV19 and TRBJ2-1; D gene uncertain. CDR1 and CDR2 from the germline V gene are LNHDA and SQIVND (reference sequence). The CDR3 is made up of 12 amino acids. V was trimmed by 6 bases and J by 8 bases, leaving 11 bases between them. The CDR3 spells CASSPHSDEQFF. In DNA form, the CDR3 reads TGTGCCAGTAGCCCTCACAGCGATGAGCAGTTCTTC.

The sample holds a few counts of this clone. Other nucleotide sequences from this sample produce the same CDR3. The V call is TRBV7-8, the J call TRBJ2-1; D gene unclear. The CDR3 loop spans 12 amino acids. Germline V gene sequence: CDR1 SGHVS, CDR2 FQNEAQ. V shed 5 bases and J shed 7 bases, with 9 bases lying between them. The CDR3 loop reads CASSLGANEQFF. The CDR3 DNA sequence: TGTGCCAGCAGCCTCGGAGCGAATGAGCAGTTCTTC.

This clone was observed a handful of times. The chain recombines TRBV18 with TRBJ2-7; tentatively, D is TRBD1 (5 bases). Trimming took 3 bases from V and 4 from J, leaving 13 bases between them. Germline lookup yields CDR1 KGHSH and CDR2 LQKENI. CDR3 length equals 14 residues. The CDR3, as DNA: TGTGCCAGCTCACCTGGCAGGGCGAGTTACGAGCAGTACTTC. It specifies CASSPGRASYEQYF.

This clone was seen a few times. This chain joins TRBV7-2 and TRBJ2-2; the match to TRBD2 covers 7 bases. CDR3 length: 12 residues. CDR1 SGHTA and CDR2 FQGNSA come from the germline V gene. Trimming took 9 bases from V and 7 from J; bases not matched to a gene: 5. The CDR3 bases are TGTGCCAGTGGGGAGGGCTACGGGGAGCTGTTTTTT. As protein: CASGEGYGELFF.

The chain employs TRBV2 and TRBJ2-2, with unresolved D. There are 15 residues in the CDR3. Trimming left V 4 bases short and J 4 bases short, with 13 bases between. CDR1 SNHLY and CDR2 FYNNEI come from the germline V gene. CDR3 protein: CASSVSLPSTGELFF. DNA of the CDR3: TGTGCCAGCAGTGTTTCCCTGCCCAGCACCGGGGAGCTGTTTTTT.

V gene TRBV2 combines with J gene TRBJ2-7, with TRBD2 identical over 9 bases. The CDR3 loop spans 16 amino acids. Looked up from germline, CDR1 is SNHLY and CDR2 is FYNNEI. V was clipped by 4 bases and J by 6 bases; unmatched bases: 13. CDR3: CASSGDGGRARSEQYF. CDR3 nucleotides: TGTGCCAGCAGTGGAGATGGCGGGAGGGCCCGGAGCGAGCAGTACTTC. Full variable domain (remainder filled in from reference TRBV2 and TRBJ2-7): EPEVTQTPSHQVTQMGQEVILRCVPISNHLYFYWYRQILGQKVEFLVSFYNNEISEKSEIFDDQFSVERPDGSNFTLKIRSTKLEDSAMYFCASSGDGGRARSEQYFGPGTRLTVT.

The chain has TRBV10-3 and TRBJ2-4; tentatively, D is TRBD2 (6 bases). The CDR3 consists of 16 residues. CDR1 and CDR2 (germline): ENHRY, SYGVKD. The ends were cut back, 2 bases at V and 7 bases at J, with 18 bases in the middle. The CDR3 bases are TGTGCCATCAGTGAGCCAAATAAGGGAGGAAAGAACATTCAGTACTTC. This encodes CAISEPNKGGKNIQYF.

This sequence joins TRBV7-7 and TRBJ2-7; 8 bases agree with TRBD2. CDR1 SSHAT and CDR2 FNYEAQ come from the germline V gene (reference sequence). The ends lost 2 bases at V and 5 bases at J; junction bases unmatched: 5. The CDR3 runs 14 residues. The CDR3 nucleotides are TGTGCCAGCAGCTTATCCGGGAGGGCCCACGAGCAGTACTTC. Translating gives CASSLSGRAHEQYF.

Remarks on this clone: A read error may explain this, as a much larger clone is one base away. V and J are TRBV5-1 and TRBJ2-5; 7 bases agree with TRBD1. The CDR3 extends over 14 amino acids. Unmatched junction bases numbered 6, after V lost 4 bases and J lost 3 bases. Germline loops: CDR1 SGHRS, CDR2 YFSETQ. The CDR3 DNA reads TGCGCCAGCAGCCCGGGACAGCAAGAAGAGACCCAGTACTTC. Translated, it gives CASSPGQQEETQYF.